This is a list of T cell receptor beta chains from one sample in a study of T cells in Graves' hyperthyroidism and ophthalmopathy. One entry per CDR3 protein results from TCRdb running MiXCR on the multiplex PCR reads. The table includes roughly 660,000 distinct CDR3 sequences, roughly 17% detected once. Sequencing was done on a sample of blood. The receptor source for this set is a man aged 50-59 years with Graves' hyperthyroidism. Each CDR3 is given with its conserved first and last residue. The order of the fields is D gene, J gene, clone size, V gene, CDR3 DNA, CDR3 protein. A D gene is named only where the DNA matches it firmly. Clone size is stated in some rows and not others, as once, few, many or a class when expanded.

d_gene: NA; j_gene: TRBJ2-7; abundance: many; v_gene: TRBV5-1; CDR3nt: TGCGCCAGCAGCTTGGAGGACAAAAACTACGAGCAGTACTTC; CDR3aa: CASSLEDKNYEQYF
d_gene: NA; j_gene: TRBJ1-5; abundance: many; v_gene: TRBV12-3/TRBV12-4; CDR3nt: TGTGCCAGCAGTTTTTATGATAGCAATCAGCCCCAGCATTTT; CDR3aa: CASSFYDSNQPQHF
d_gene: NA; j_gene: TRBJ1-1; abundance: few; v_gene: TRBV10-3; CDR3nt: TGTGCCATCAGTTTCGGGGAGAACACTGAAGCTTTCTTT; CDR3aa: CAISFGENTEAFF
d_gene: NA; j_gene: TRBJ2-3; abundance: few; v_gene: TRBV28; CDR3nt: TGTGCCAGCAGTCGATACCCAGATACGCAGTATTTT; CDR3aa: CASSRYPDTQYF
d_gene: NA; j_gene: TRBJ2-2; abundance: few; v_gene: TRBV7-2; CDR3nt: TGTGCCAGCAGCTGGGGGGTGATTTTCACCGGGGAGCTGTTTTTT; CDR3aa: CASSWGVIFTGELFF
d_gene: TRBD1; j_gene: TRBJ1-2; abundance: NA; v_gene: TRBV7-9; CDR3nt: TGTGCCAGCAGCCAAACCGGGACAGCTAACTATGGCTACACCTTC; CDR3aa: CASSQTGTANYGYTF
d_gene: NA; j_gene: TRBJ2-6; abundance: NA; v_gene: TRBV28; CDR3nt: TGTGCCAGCAGTCCCCCGCACGGGGCCAACGTCCTGACTTTC; CDR3aa: CASSPPHGANVLTF
d_gene: TRBD2; j_gene: TRBJ2-1; abundance: many; v_gene: TRBV11-2; CDR3nt: TGTGCCAGCAGCTTAGTGAGAGGGAGGGCCCCCTACAATGAGCAGTTCTTC; CDR3aa: CASSLVRGRAPYNEQFF
d_gene: NA; j_gene: TRBJ2-1; abundance: few; v_gene: TRBV6-1; CDR3nt: TGTGCCAGCAAAAATGTCCTTCTCACAAAGCAGTTCTTC; CDR3aa: CASKNVLLTKQFF
d_gene: NA; j_gene: TRBJ2-3; abundance: few; v_gene: TRBV19; CDR3nt: TGTGCCAGTAAACCCCGAGGGGCAGATACGCAGTATTTT; CDR3aa: CASKPRGADTQYF
d_gene: TRBD2; j_gene: TRBJ2-5; abundance: NA; v_gene: TRBV9; CDR3nt: TGTGCCAGCAGCGTTACTAGCGGGACTCAAGAGACCCAGTACTTC; CDR3aa: CASSVTSGTQETQYF
d_gene: NA; j_gene: TRBJ1-5; abundance: many; v_gene: TRBV11-2; CDR3nt: TGTGCCAGCAGCTTGGGCTTGAGGGACCCTCAGCCCCAGCATTTT; CDR3aa: CASSLGLRDPQPQHF
d_gene: TRBD2; j_gene: TRBJ2-1; abundance: NA; v_gene: TRBV9; CDR3nt: TGTGCCAGCAGCGATAGAGCGGGAAGCTCCTACAATGAGCAGTTCTTC; CDR3aa: CASSDRAGSSYNEQFF
d_gene: NA; j_gene: TRBJ2-5; abundance: many; v_gene: TRBV7-2; CDR3nt: TGTGCCAGCAGCTTAGAACCGAGTAAGACCCAGTACTTC; CDR3aa: CASSLEPSKTQYF
d_gene: NA; j_gene: TRBJ1-5; abundance: NA; v_gene: TRBV19; CDR3nt: TGTGCCAGTAGTATAGGTGAAGCCCAGCACCAGCATTTT; CDR3aa: CASSIGEAQHQHF
d_gene: TRBD2; j_gene: TRBJ2-6; abundance: many; v_gene: TRBV28; CDR3nt: TGTGCCAGCAGTCTCCTAGGAGGGACTAGCTCCGGGGCCAACGTCCTGACTTTC; CDR3aa: CASSLLGGTSSGANVLTF